These T cell receptor beta chains were read from a single sample in a study of blood T cell repertoires in COVID-19. Profiling relied on immunoSEQ multiplex PCR, and the TCRdb table lists in-frame clones only, not all of them. The sample consists of under 150,000 clones, over 75% of them appearing once. Sequenced material: peripheral blood. Receptor source: a man aged 50 or older with acute or convalescent COVID-19. The CDR3 runs from the conserved cysteine through the conserved F or W.

j_gene | len | v_gene | CDR3aa
TRBJ2-3 | 15 | TRBV3-1/TRBV3-2 | CASSQAGGGTDTQYF
TRBJ1-5 | 15 | TRBV5-8 | CASSPRGQGNQPQHF
TRBJ1-1 | 13 | TRBV3-1/TRBV3-2 | CASSRTMNTEAFF
TRBJ2-1 | 17 | TRBV2 | CASSVLLRPRRTVEQFF
TRBJ2-7 | 14 | TRBV6-5 | CASTKLAGGYEQYF
TRBJ1-1 | 13 | TRBV6-5 | CASSLNPGTEAFF
TRBJ1-1 | 13 | TRBV6-1 | CASSTGIGTEAFF
TRBJ1-2 | 15 | TRBV5-1 | CASSSGLQGVYGYTF
TRBJ1-1 | 15 | TRBV27 | CASSFYRTENTEAFF
TRBJ1-2 | 15 | TRBV5-1 | CASSPDSTVNYGYTF
TRBJ2-5 | 17 | TRBV21-1 | CASSKWSGGGGEKTQYF
TRBJ1-1 | 14 | TRBV2 | CATNPAPQGTEAFF
TRBJ1-2 | 12 | TRBV29-1 | CSAGSQAYGYTF
TRBJ1-2 | 14 | TRBV2 | CASNPAKGVGGYTF
TRBJ1-5 | 15 | TRBV19 | CASSPPGVGNQPQHF
TRBJ2-2 | 16 | TRBV18 | CASSPITSGSTGELFF
TRBJ1-2 | 13 | TRBV9 | CASSPLSGSGYTF
- | 11 | TRBV2 | CASRSTGTQYF
TRBJ2-7 | 14 | TRBV7-6 | CASSPRVYLGEQYF